The clone carrying this T cell receptor (beta chain) has just a few counts. Its antigen is as yet unknown. TCRdb reprocessed the RT-PCR reads with MiXCR, giving one entry per CDR3 protein. The sample has roughly 650,000 distinct CDR3 sequences; 14% are singletons. The CDR3 loop spans 15 amino acids. Trimming stripped 0 bases from V and 5 bases from J, with 13 bases between. Germline CDR1 and CDR2: LGHNA and YSLEER. The sample is drawn from a study of response to subunit inactivated influenza vaccine. Points from the study as a whole: With each seasonal influenza vaccination, the authors suggested, few new T cells are recruited.

This chain connects TRBV4-3 to TRBJ1-1; unclear D gene. The specimen was PBMCs from blood, collected less than 15 days before vaccination. The source is a man aged 50-59 years who received an inactivated influenza vaccine. The CDR3 loop is CASSQDSKWWTEAFF. CDR3 in DNA: TGCGCCAGCAGCCAAGACTCGAAGTGGTGGACTGAAGCTTTCTTT.